Presented here are 20 T cell receptor beta chains from one specimen sequenced in a study of blood T cell repertoires in COVID-19. TCRdb keeps only in-frame clones here, not all; method: immunoSEQ multiplex PCR. The data show 430,000 or so clones, roughly 90% seen once. The sequenced sample consisted of PBMCs or T cells enriched from blood (not recorded which). The source of these receptors is a woman between 40 and 55 years old who had recovered from COVID-19.

V usage is TRBV10-2 and J usage is TRBJ1-5, with 7 positions matching TRBD1. The V gene's germline CDR1 is WSHSY and CDR2 SAAADI. This CDR3 has 13 amino acids. V dropped 4 bases and J dropped 5; count of bases not matched to a gene: 2. In DNA, the CDR3 is TGCGCCAGCAGTGGCCAGGGGGATCAGCCCCAGCATTTT. This gives the protein CASSGQGDQPQHF.

The gene calls are TRBV2 and TRBJ1-4; D remains unclear. V was clipped by 4 bases and J by 7 bases, with 13 bases between them. This CDR3 has 14 amino acids. Germline V lookup: CDR1 SNHLY, CDR2 FYNNEI. Written as DNA, the CDR3 is TGTGCCAGCAGTGGTCTCGGGGTACGTGAAAAACTGTTTTTT. It codes for CASSGLGVREKLFF.

The chain recombines TRBV15 with TRBJ2-7; 8 bases line up with TRBD2. V was pared by 1 base and J by 5 bases, with 7 bases of the junction left unmatched. Per germline, CDR1 LNHNV and CDR2 YYDKDF (reference sequence). The CDR3 has 15 residues. CDR3 bases: TGTGCCACCAGCAGAGTCGACGGGAGGGCCGACGAGCAGTACTTC. Its protein product is CATSRVDGRADEQYF.

The chain is built from TRBV15 and TRBJ1-1, with D tentatively TRBD1 (5 bases). Trimming left V 1 base short and J 4 bases short, with 7 bases between. The CDR3 loop spans 13 amino acids. Germline-derived CDR1 and CDR2 are LNHNV and YYDKDF (reference sequence). CDR3 in DNA: TGTGCCACCAGCAGAGTCGACAGCACTGAAGCTTTCTTT. Translating gives CATSRVDSTEAFF.

As to this clone: Within the sample, other DNA sequences also encode this same CDR3. The V gene is TRBV5-1, the J gene TRBJ1-2, with a weak D call TRBD1 (5 bases). This CDR3 comprises 14 residues. Trimming took 1 base from V and 2 from J, leaving 9 bases between them. Germline values: CDR1 SGHRS, CDR2 YFSETQ. CDR3 region: CASSLTGGNYGYTF. The CDR3 DNA reads TGCGCCAGCAGCTTGACGGGGGGGAACTATGGCTACACCTTC.

In its sample, this clone was seen a few times. The chain links TRBV6-2 or TRBV6-3 to TRBJ2-3, with D tentatively TRBD1 or TRBD2 (5 bases each). This CDR3 region has 13 residues. Germline V CDR1 and CDR2: MNHEY, SVGEGT. The ends were cut back, 8 bases at V and 5 bases at J, with 14 bases in the middle. CDR3 DNA sequence: TGTGCCAGCCGTTCCTCGGGGCGAGATACGCAGTATTTT. Its protein product is CASRSSGRDTQYF.

The chain carries TRBV24-1 and TRBJ1-2; 8 positions agree with TRBD1. V shed 4 bases, J shed 4 bases, and the junction held 7 bases outside the gene matches. Germline assignment: CDR1 KGHDR and CDR2 SFDVKD. The CDR3 has 15 residues. CDR3 amino acids: CATSDPRGQAYGYTF. DNA of the CDR3: TGTGCCACCAGTGACCCCAGGGGGCAAGCCTATGGCTACACCTTC.

The chain recombines TRBV27 with TRBJ1-4, with D perhaps TRBD1 (5 bases). Germline V gene lookup returns CDR1 MNHEY and CDR2 SMNVEV (reference sequence). V was cut by 5 bases and J by 6 bases, with 19 bases left in between. The CDR3 has 16 amino acids. Here the CDR3 DNA reads TGTGCCAGCAGTCCCTTGGGGGGAGGGGAGGATGAAAAACTGTTTTTT. Translated: CASSPLGGGEDEKLFF.

This chain links TRBV4-3 with TRBJ2-1, with D unclear. The ends were cut back, 0 bases at V and 2 bases at J, with 8 bases in the middle. Germline assignment: CDR1 LGHNA and CDR2 YSLEER. The CDR3 sequence is 15 residues long. CDR3 sequence reads: CASSQDYRAYNEQFF. CDR3 bases: TGCGCCAGCAGCCAAGACTACCGGGCCTACAATGAGCAGTTCTTC.

As regards this clone: Other DNA sequences in the sample encode the same CDR3. CDR3 loop: CASSFPAGGHEQFF. The DNA of the CDR3 is TGCGCCAGCAGCTTCCCGGCGGGGGGTCATGAGCAGTTCTTC. This chain uses TRBV5-1 with TRBJ2-1, with 8 bases matching TRBD2. The CDR3 is 14 amino acids. The germline V gene has CDR1 SGHRS and CDR2 YFSETQ. V shed 2 bases, J shed 8 bases, and the junction held 6 bases outside the gene matches.

This sequence joins TRBV21-1 and TRBJ2-3; the table's D call, TRBD2, was not checked against the DNA. TRBV21-1 represents a pseudogene. The CDR3 consists of 12 residues. In nucleotides, the CDR3 is TGTGCCAGCCGCCCTGGGGGGGCGGACCAGTATTTT. It yields the protein CASRPGGADQYF.

This clone is a singleton in its sample. This chain uses TRBV27 with TRBJ2-7; TRBD1 might be the D (6 bases). The CDR3 runs to 13 residues. Germline assignment: CDR1 MNHEY and CDR2 SMNVEV (reference sequence). V lost 5 bases to trimming and J lost 5 bases, with 13 bases between them. The CDR3 sequence is CASSPSRGNEQYF. The CDR3, as DNA: TGTGCCAGCAGTCCATCCAGGGGAAACGAGCAGTACTTC.

CDR3 in DNA: TGCGCCAGCAGCGACGGGACTAGCGGGAGGATCGTCTACGAGCAGTACTTC. Protein: CASSDGTSGRIVYEQYF. V gene TRBV5-1 combines with J gene TRBJ2-7; 15 bases line up with TRBD2. The length of the CDR3 is 17 residues. The J segment lost 3 bases and the V segment lost 4 bases, leaving 8 bases of the junction unmatched. Germline V gene data show CDR1 as SGHRS and CDR2 as YFSETQ.

The CDR3 DNA follows: TGTGCCAGCAGCCACGGGGGACTAGCGGAAAATGAGCAGTTCTTC. Amino acid sequence: CASSHGGLAENEQFF. J is TRBJ2-1 and V is TRBV5-4; 11 bases align to TRBD2. Trimming removed 4 bases from V and 7 bases from J; junction bases left unmatched: 7. This CDR3 region has 15 residues. Germline CDR1 reads SGHNT; CDR2 reads YYREEE (reference sequence).

This clone occurred a few times. The V call is TRBV7-2, the J call TRBJ1-1, with D hard to call. Per the germline V gene, CDR1 is SGHTA and CDR2 is FQGNSA. The CDR3 is made up of 14 amino acids. With 2 bases removed from V and 1 base from J, the gap between germline ends came to 8 bases. CDR3 amino acids: CASSLSIGNTEAFF. CDR3 in DNA: TGTGCCAGCAGCTTAAGTATCGGGAACACTGAAGCTTTCTTT.

V and J are TRBV29-1 and TRBJ2-3; 10 positions match TRBD2. V trimming: 3 bases; J trimming: 0 bases; junction bases outside the gene matches: 3. The CDR3 sequence is 15 residues long. Germline CDR1 and CDR2: SQVTM and ANQGSEA. The CDR3 sequence: CSVDVAGGSTDTQYF. The CDR3, as DNA: TGCAGCGTTGACGTAGCGGGAGGTAGCACAGATACGCAGTATTTT.

The chain recombines TRBV19 with TRBJ2-7, with D tentatively TRBD1 (5 bases). Germline V CDR1 and CDR2: LNHDA, SQIVND (reference sequence). This CDR3 is built from 15 residues. The ends were cut back, 3 bases at V and 0 bases at J, with 12 bases in the middle. Written as DNA, the CDR3 is TGTGCCAGTAGTATGGTAGGGGCCAACTCCTACGAGCAGTACTTC. Amino acids: CASSMVGANSYEQYF.

The chain employs TRBV4-3 and TRBJ2-1; 7 nucleotides line up with TRBD1. The germline V gene has CDR1 LGHNA and CDR2 YSLEER. V shed 0 bases, J shed 3 bases, and the junction held 11 bases outside the gene matches. This CDR3 comprises 18 residues. The CDR3 DNA follows: TGCGCCAGCAGCCAAGAGGCCCAGAGGGGGCATTACTACAATGAGCAGTTCTTC. This sequence encodes CASSQEAQRGHYYNEQFF.

This CDR3 is CASSRTGFETQYF. CDR3 coding DNA: TGTGCCTCATCCCGGACAGGGTTCGAGACCCAGTACTTC. The chain employs TRBV30 and TRBJ2-5, with 8 bases lining up with TRBD1. This CDR3 has 13 residues. V was clipped by 7 bases and J by 5 bases; unmatched bases: 9. CDR1 and CDR2 from the germline V gene are GTSNPN and SVGIG (reference sequence).

This sequence joins TRBV5-4 and TRBJ2-1, with a weak D call TRBD2 (5 bases). In germline, CDR1 is SGHNT, CDR2 YYREEE (reference sequence). The CDR3 runs 14 residues. Trimming cost V 1 base and J 8 bases, with 13 bases left between them. CDR3 sequence reads: CASSLLGRGHEQFF. In nucleotides, the CDR3 is TGTGCCAGCAGCTTGCTAGGACGCGGGCATGAGCAGTTCTTC.